This T cell receptor (beta chain) is drawn from a study of human T cells and chemical hapten exposure. Study results and caveats: Expanded TCRs formed significantly more large CDR3 similarity clusters than controls.

The time point was: patch test 2, 6 weeks after DPC sensitization. Treatment: therapeutic diphenylcyclopropenone sensitization with weekly scalp DPC. Blood draws preceded each patch test application. TCRdb analysed the RACE reads with MiXCR anew, one entry per CDR3 protein. The sample consists of tens of thousands of distinct CDR3 sequences, about 9.4% of them appearing once. A remark on this clonotype: What it binds is not known.

The V end was cut by 3 bases, the J end by 0 bases, with 15 bases between. Germline V gives CDR1 SGDLS, CDR2 YYNGEE. The CDR3 runs to 16 residues. This specimen consisted of whole blood, obtained in connection with sensitization to the hapten diphenylcyclopropenone (DPC). The rearrangement links TRBV9 to TRBJ1-2; unclear D gene. This clonotype was sampled from a woman aged 45 to 65 with alopecia areata. Some clones in this sample may be carry-over from other donors' samples. This CDR3 reads CASSGRLTVTNYGYTF. DNA of the CDR3: TGTGCCAGCAGCGGACGTCTGACGGTTACTAACTATGGCTACACCTTC.